One sample yielded the 28 T cell receptor beta chains listed below, sequenced in a study of T cells after yellow fever vaccination. TCRdb processed the 5' RACE reads anew with MiXCR; each CDR3 protein has one entry. The data contain 280,000 or so distinct CDR3 sequences, approximately 10% of them singletons. The source was CD4+ T cells sorted from PBMCs, collected 5 days after the yellow fever booster vaccination. The receptors stem from a man between 18 and 29 years old who received the YFV17D yellow fever vaccine.

The chain recombines TRBV10-3 with TRBJ1-1; D is unresolved. The V end was cut by 8 bases, the J end by 1 base, with 11 bases between. The CDR3 extends over 13 amino acids. CDR1 is ENHRY and CDR2 is SYGVKD in the germline V gene. DNA of the CDR3: TGTGCCATCTCCCGGAGCAGGAACACTGAAGCTTTCTTT. Translated: CAISRSRNTEAFF.

At least ten counts were recorded for this clonotype. The V call is TRBV5-1, the J call TRBJ2-7, with unresolved D. V shed 2 bases and J shed 4 bases, with 10 bases lying between them. This CDR3 is 13 amino acids long. Germline lookup yields CDR1 SGHRS and CDR2 YFSETQ. The CDR3 here is CASSLRQEYEQYF. The CDR3 nucleotides read TGCGCCAGCAGCTTACGGCAGGAGTACGAGCAGTACTTC.

V gene TRBV20-1 combines with J gene TRBJ1-5; tentatively, D is TRBD1 (6 bases). The V end was cut by 6 bases, the J end by 5 bases, with 14 bases between. Germline V gene lookup returns CDR1 DFQATT and CDR2 SNEGSKA (reference sequence). The CDR3 has 13 amino acids. The CDR3 loop reads CSAKRGFDQPQHF. In DNA, the CDR3 is TGCAGTGCCAAAAGGGGGTTCGATCAGCCCCAGCATTTT.

This clonotype is a singleton in its sample. The chain is built from TRBV19 and TRBJ1-6; tentative D call: TRBD1 (5 bases). The germline V gene encodes CDR1 LNHDA and CDR2 SQIVND (reference sequence). CDR3 length: 14 residues. V was pared by 4 bases and J by 6 bases, with 10 bases between. Here the CDR3 DNA reads TGTGCCAGTAGTAGGGGGTCCGGTAATTCACCCCTCCACTTT. Amino acid sequence: CASSRGSGNSPLHF.

The chain carries TRBV10-3 and TRBJ2-3; 7 bases align to TRBD2. Germline V gene lookup returns CDR1 ENHRY and CDR2 SYGVKD. After removal of 6 bases from V and 6 bases from J, the junction contained 12 bases not matched to a gene. The CDR3 extends over 15 amino acids. The CDR3 DNA reads as TGTGCCATCAGGCTACGCGGGGGATCGCTTGATACGCAGTATTTT. It codes for CAIRLRGGSLDTQYF.

This clonotype was seen more than once but under ten times. The rearrangement links TRBV6-5 to TRBJ1-5; D gene uncertain. V was cut by 4 bases and J by 5 bases, with 9 bases left in between. Looked up from germline, CDR1 is MNHEY and CDR2 is SVGAGI. This CDR3 spans 13 amino acids. This CDR3 reads CASSSDGYQPQHF. The CDR3 nucleotides read TGTGCCAGCAGTTCTGACGGTTATCAGCCCCAGCATTTT.

The chain carries TRBV5-1 and TRBJ2-3; 8 nucleotides align to TRBD1. The CDR3 is 14 amino acids. After removal of 9 bases from V and 5 bases from J, the junction contained 11 bases not matched to a gene. CDR1 is SGHRS, CDR2 YFSETQ, per germline. CDR3 protein: CATTQGAKGDTQYF. The CDR3 DNA follows: TGCGCCACCACCCAGGGGGCGAAGGGAGATACGCAGTATTTT. The full variable domain, in which reference TRBV5-1 and TRBJ2-3 provide the parts outside the CDR3, is KAGVTQTPRYLIKTRGQQVTLSCSPISGHRSVSWYQQTPGQGLQFLFEYFSETQRNKGNFPGRFSGRQFSNSRSEMNVSTLELGDSALYLCATTQGAKGDTQYFGPGTRLTVL.

In this sample, this clonotype turned up a few times. The V gene is TRBV10-3, the J gene TRBJ1-1; D is perhaps TRBD1 (6 bases). This CDR3 spans 16 amino acids. V shed 8 bases and J shed 2 bases, with 21 bases lying between them. The germline V gene encodes CDR1 ENHRY and CDR2 SYGVKD. DNA of the CDR3: TGTGCCATCTCGGGAGGGGGAGGTTCCACAAACACTGAAGCTTTCTTT. Residues: CAISGGGGSTNTEAFF.

Ten or more counts support this clonotype. The J gene is TRBJ1-5, the V gene TRBV2; D gene uncertain. Per the germline V gene, CDR1 is SNHLY and CDR2 is FYNNEI. This CDR3 has 14 amino acids. The ends were cut back, 7 bases at V and 0 bases at J, with 10 bases in the middle. CDR3 loop: CASTGSISNQPQHF. The CDR3 DNA reads as TGTGCCAGCACGGGAAGCATTAGCAATCAGCCCCAGCATTTT.

This chain joins TRBV7-9 and TRBJ1-5; a weak D match, TRBD1 (6 bases). The germline V and J ends were trimmed by 5 bases and 5 bases, with 16 bases remaining between them. Germline V gene lookup returns CDR1 SEHNR and CDR2 FQNEAQ (reference sequence). The CDR3 covers 15 residues. This chain's CDR3 is CASSPRGGPDQPQHF. As DNA, the CDR3 is TGTGCCAGCAGCCCGCGAGGGGGGCCGGATCAGCCCCAGCATTTT.

The V call is TRBV3-2, the J call TRBJ2-5; the D call TRBD2 from the table was never checked on the DNA. TRBV3-2 is annotated as a pseudogene. The CDR3 length is 18 residues. The CDR3 spells CASSQDTRLAGEQETQYF. CDR3 in DNA: TGTGCCAGCAGCCAAGATACGCGTCTAGCGGGGGAGCAAGAGACCCAGTACTTC.

V is TRBV3-1 and J is TRBJ2-3; D is ambiguous. The ends were cut back, 1 base at V and 9 bases at J, with 8 bases in the middle. CDR3 length equals 12 residues. Germline lookup yields CDR1 LGHDT and CDR2 YNNKEL (reference sequence). For the CDR3, the DNA is TGTGCCAGCAGCCAAGGAGAAACCACGCAGTATTTT. Translation gives CASSQGETTQYF.

This clonotype was seen at least ten times. The chain's CDR3 is CASSGSGNQPQHF. In nucleotides, the CDR3 is TGTGCCAGCAGTGGGAGCGGGAATCAGCCCCAGCATTTT. The chain joins TRBV25-1 to TRBJ1-5; D remains ambiguous. Germline V gene data show CDR1 as MGHDK and CDR2 as SYGVNS. The CDR3 covers 13 residues. Trimming stripped 4 bases from V and 4 bases from J, with 8 bases between.

J is TRBJ2-2 and V is TRBV7-9; TRBD1 aligns across 9 bases. The CDR3 totals 14 residues. The V gene's germline CDR1 is SEHNR and CDR2 FQNEAQ (reference sequence). Unmatched junction bases numbered 5, after V lost 8 bases and J lost 4 bases. The DNA of the CDR3 is TGTGCCAGCTGGGGGACAGGGAGCACCGGGGAGCTGTTTTTT. It encodes CASWGTGSTGELFF.

This clonotype was counted a few times. The CDR3 is CAISPISTDTQYF. The CDR3 coding sequence is TGTGCCATCTCACCCATAAGCACAGATACGCAGTATTTT. The chain recombines TRBV10-3 with TRBJ2-3; D unresolved. Per germline, CDR1 ENHRY and CDR2 SYGVKD. This CDR3 comprises 13 residues. V was pared by 8 bases and J by 0 bases, with 9 bases between.

This clonotype has only a few counts. The chain has TRBV12-3 or TRBV12-4 and TRBJ2-1; TRBD2 matches at 15 bases. The CDR3 has 15 residues. V lost 5 bases to trimming and J lost 6 bases; unmatched junction nucleotides: 2. The CDR3 reads CASSGTSGGLNEQFF. The CDR3 DNA reads as TGTGCCAGCAGTGGGACTAGCGGGGGGCTCAATGAGCAGTTCTTC.

This clonotype appeared a few times. J is TRBJ2-7 and V is TRBV15; D is ambiguous. Germline loops: CDR1 LNHNV, CDR2 YYDKDF (reference sequence). The CDR3 runs 12 residues. With 0 bases removed from V and 6 bases from J, the gap between germline ends came to 6 bases. CDR3 sequence reads: CATSRDQSEQYV. The DNA of the CDR3 is TGTGCCACCAGCAGAGATCAATCCGAGCAGTACGTC.

This clonotype has only one observation. The chain couples TRBV11-2 to TRBJ1-5; 7 bases are a match to TRBD1. CDR3 length: 15 residues. V lost 5 bases and J lost 1; bases outside the gene matches: 5. Germline V gene lookup returns CDR1 SGHAT and CDR2 FQNNGV. The CDR3 region is CASSRQGLSNQPQHF. The CDR3 DNA follows: TGTGCCAGCAGCAGACAGGGTTTGAGCAATCAGCCCCAGCATTTT.

This clonotype was picked up many times. The J gene is TRBJ2-5, the V gene TRBV9; no firm D call. The CDR3 length is 12 residues. In germline, CDR1 is SGDLS, CDR2 YYNGEE. Deletions cut 4 bases from V and 4 bases from J, with 8 bases between. Here the CDR3 DNA reads TGTGCCAGCAGCTCCTCGACAGAGACCCAGTACTTC. This gives the protein CASSSSTETQYF.

There are many counts of this clonotype. The chain couples TRBV2 to TRBJ1-2, with D hard to call. Germline V CDR1 and CDR2: SNHLY, FYNNEI. Trimming shortened V by 6 bases and J by 3 bases, and 8 bases separated the two germline ends. The CDR3 totals 12 residues. The CDR3, as DNA: TGTGCCAGCAGGAGGGATGACTATGGCTACACCTTC. Translation: CASRRDDYGYTF. Full variable domain (missing parts from reference TRBV2 and TRBJ1-2): EPEVTQTPSHQVTQMGQEVILRCVPISNHLYFYWYRQILGQKVEFLVSFYNNEISEKSEIFDDQFSVERPDGSNFTLKIRSTKLEDSAMYFCASRRDDYGYTFGSGTRLTVV.

This clonotype was picked up a small number of times. This sequence joins TRBV20-1 and TRBJ2-3, with a possible D match to TRBD2 (6 bases). This CDR3 is built from 15 residues. Germline V CDR1 and CDR2: DFQATT, SNEGSKA (reference sequence). Between the trimmed V and J ends, which lost 2 bases and 1 base, there was a span of 13 bases. CDR3 DNA sequence: TGCAGTGCTAGAAGCCCTAGCGCAGGCACAGATACGCAGTATTTT. It is translated as CSARSPSAGTDTQYF.

The table lists this clonotype with many counts. The V gene is TRBV7-2, the J gene TRBJ2-1, with TRBD2 matching 15 bases. V shed 5 bases, J shed 3 bases, and the junction held 8 bases outside the gene matches. The CDR3 spans 18 residues. CDR1 and CDR2 (germline): SGHTA, FQGNSA. In DNA, the CDR3 is TGTGCCAGCAGCCCAGGGGGGACTAGCGGGGGGAACTACAATGAGCAGTTCTTC. Translated, it gives CASSPGGTSGGNYNEQFF.

This clonotype was picked up a small number of times. The chain has TRBV7-9 and TRBJ1-5, with D unresolved. This CDR3 comprises 17 residues. Trimming pared 1 base from V and 0 bases from J, leaving 13 bases between. Germline V lookup: CDR1 SEHNR, CDR2 FQNEAQ (reference sequence). CDR3 sequence (DNA): TGTGCCAGCAGCTTAGAGGGCACAAGTGATAGCAATCAGCCCCAGCATTTT. This translates into CASSLEGTSDSNQPQHF.

Only a few counts were recorded for this clonotype. This chain connects TRBV7-9 to TRBJ2-1, with TRBD2 identical over 11 bases. The CDR3 length is 15 residues. Germline-derived CDR1 and CDR2 are SEHNR and FQNEAQ (reference sequence). J lost 8 bases, V lost 5 bases, and 8 bases had no gene match. CDR3 coding DNA: TGTGCCAGCAGCCCAGAGGGACTAGCGGCGGATGAGCAGTTCTTC. Translating it yields CASSPEGLAADEQFF.

The chain is built from TRBV20-1 and TRBJ2-3; 13 bases agree with TRBD2. J lost 4 bases, V lost 1 base, and 5 bases had no gene match. The CDR3 runs 16 residues. Germline-derived CDR1 and CDR2 are DFQATT and SNEGSKA (reference sequence). CDR3: CSARGAGTSGADTQYF. The CDR3 coding sequence is TGCAGTGCTAGAGGCGCCGGGACTAGCGGGGCAGATACGCAGTATTTT.

The sample holds a few counts of this clonotype. The chain recombines TRBV19 with TRBJ1-1; possible D gene TRBD1, 5 bases. Trimming stripped 2 bases from V and 0 bases from J, with 13 bases between. This CDR3 comprises 16 residues. Germline values: CDR1 LNHDA, CDR2 SQIVND (reference sequence). CDR3 protein: CASSIRGRPMNTEAFF. The DNA for the CDR3 is TGTGCCAGTAGTATAAGGGGCCGGCCTATGAACACTGAAGCTTTCTTT. Supplemented by reference TRBV19 and TRBJ1-1, the full variable domain reads DGGITQSPKYLFRKEGQNVTLSCEQNLNHDAMYWYRQDPGQGLRLIYYSQIVNDFQKGDIAEGYSVSREKKESFPLTVTSAQKNPTAFYLCASSIRGRPMNTEAFFGQGTRLTVV.

V and J are TRBV5-1 and TRBJ1-4; 9 bases are shared with TRBD1. Losses at the gene ends were 1 base for V and 7 bases for J; bases not matched to a gene: 5. Germline V gene sequence: CDR1 SGHRS, CDR2 YFSETQ. The CDR3 runs to 15 residues. CDR3 coding DNA: TGCGCCAGCAGCTTGCGCGGGACAGGGTTTGAAAAACTGTTTTTT. It encodes CASSLRGTGFEKLFF. The full variable domain, its missing parts supplied by reference TRBV5-1 and TRBJ1-4, is KAGVTQTPRYLIKTRGQQVTLSCSPISGHRSVSWYQQTPGQGLQFLFEYFSETQRNKGNFPGRFSGRQFSNSRSEMNVSTLELGDSALYLCASSLRGTGFEKLFFGSGTQLSVL.

This clonotype was observed a handful of times. The chain recombines TRBV20-1 with TRBJ2-3; 8 nucleotides line up with TRBD2. J gave up 4 bases and V 5 bases, and 8 bases lay outside the gene matches. The CDR3 loop spans 14 amino acids. Germline V gene sequence: CDR1 DFQATT, CDR2 SNEGSKA (reference sequence). CDR3 bases: TGCAGTGCTGCCGGTGGGCGGGGGGCAGATACGCAGTATTTT. Protein sequence: CSAAGGRGADTQYF.